Each of the 28 T cell receptor beta chains below was sequenced from the same sample in a study of identical twins' blood T cells. From the 5' RACE reads, TCRdb called clonotypes with MiXCR, one entry per CDR3 protein. The data show roughly 380,000 distinct CDR3 sequences, over 25% seen once. The sample taken for sequencing was PBMCs. The receptors were sampled from a woman aged 18-49 years in good health.

V usage is TRBV6-5 and J usage is TRBJ2-3; D remains ambiguous. Germline CDR1 MNHEY, CDR2 SVGAGI. The CDR3 has 14 residues. V was clipped by 2 bases and J by 8 bases, with 14 bases between them. The CDR3 reads CASSYGPPPRTQYF. The CDR3 DNA reads TGTGCCAGCAGTTACGGCCCGCCCCCTCGTACGCAGTATTTT.

This clonotype was seen repeatedly, ten times or more. This sequence joins TRBV5-1 and TRBJ2-3, with D uncertain. This CDR3 contains 14 residues. From germline, CDR1 is SGHRS and CDR2 YFSETQ. V shed 4 bases and J shed 1 base, with 10 bases lying between them. Here the CDR3 reads CASSPNDGTDTQYF. DNA for the CDR3: TGCGCCAGCAGCCCTAATGACGGCACAGATACGCAGTATTTT. The variable domain in full, completed from reference TRBV5-1 and TRBJ2-3, reads KAGVTQTPRYLIKTRGQQVTLSCSPISGHRSVSWYQQTPGQGLQFLFEYFSETQRNKGNFPGRFSGRQFSNSRSEMNVSTLELGDSALYLCASSPNDGTDTQYFGPGTRLTVL.

V usage is TRBV13 and J usage is TRBJ1-5; unclear D gene. Trimming cost V 4 bases and J 11 bases, with 12 bases left between them. CDR1 and CDR2 (germline): PRHDT, FYEKMQ (reference sequence). This CDR3 is built from 12 residues. CDR3 nucleotides: TGTGCCAGCAGCTCGAAACCGGGATCCCAGCATTTT. Residues: CASSSKPGSQHF.

This clonotype was seen a handful of times. This sequence joins TRBV29-1 and TRBJ2-2; 8 nucleotides line up with TRBD2. The trim removed 7 bases at V and 5 bases at J, leaving 12 bases unmatched. The germline gives CDR1 SQVTM, CDR2 ANQGSEA. The CDR3 covers 15 residues. DNA of the CDR3: TGCAGCGGTAAATTAGCGGGATTCGGGACCGGGGAGCTGTTTTTT. Its protein product is CSGKLAGFGTGELFF.

This chain connects TRBV30 to TRBJ1-2; 9 positions match TRBD1. The germline V gene encodes CDR1 GTSNPN and CDR2 SVGIG (reference sequence). V was pared by 4 bases and J by 13 bases, with 7 bases of the junction left unmatched. The CDR3 is 11 amino acids. CDR3 residues: CAWTGQGVSTF. CDR3 DNA: TGTGCCTGGACGGGACAGGGAGTAAGCACCTTC.

The rearrangement uses TRBV4-3 and TRBJ1-1; D is ambiguous. V was shortened by 1 base and J by 6 bases, with 12 bases between the two germline ends. Germline CDR1 reads LGHNA; CDR2 reads YSLEER. CDR3 size: 14 residues. CDR3 amino acids: CASSQVGTGAEAFF. In DNA form, the CDR3 reads TGCGCCAGCAGCCAAGTGGGCACGGGCGCTGAAGCTTTCTTT.

CDR3 in DNA: TGTGCCAGCAGTTACTCAAGACAGGGGCTGCACACTGAAGCTTTCTTT. Encoded protein: CASSYSRQGLHTEAFF. V is TRBV6-6 and J is TRBJ1-1; 8 bases match TRBD1. Per the germline V gene, CDR1 is MNHNY and CDR2 is SVGAGI (reference sequence). The CDR3 loop spans 16 amino acids. Trimming removed 0 bases from V and 3 bases from J; junction bases left unmatched: 6.

The chain has TRBV19 and TRBJ2-3, with D tentatively TRBD2 (6 bases). The CDR3 consists of 12 residues. Germline V gene sequence: CDR1 LNHDA, CDR2 SQIVND (reference sequence). Between the trimmed V and J ends, which lost 5 bases and 6 bases, there was a span of 9 bases. CDR3 nucleotides: TGTGCCAGTAGTTATCTAGCGGATACGCAGTATTTT. Protein product: CASSYLADTQYF.

V gene TRBV7-3 combines with J gene TRBJ1-1; D is unclear. Trimming took 3 bases from V and 0 from J, leaving 8 bases between them. The germline CDR1 and CDR2 sequences are SGHTA and FQGTGA. The CDR3 spans 14 residues. CDR3 sequence reads: CASSFQTMNTEAFF. CDR3 DNA: TGTGCCAGCAGCTTTCAGACTATGAACACTGAAGCTTTCTTT.

Comment on this clonotype: A read error may explain this, as a much larger clone is one base away. This chain links TRBV5-5 with TRBJ1-3, with D unresolved. Germline CDR1 reads SGHKS; CDR2 reads YYEKEE (reference sequence). The CDR3 runs to 16 residues. CDR3: CVSSAGMRAAGNTIYF. The DNA for the CDR3 is TGTGTCAGCAGCGCTGGAATGAGGGCGGCTGGAAACACCATATATTTT.

The chain has TRBV19 and TRBJ1-2; D remains ambiguous. The CDR3 is 13 amino acids. Trimming shortened V by 3 bases and J by 2 bases, and 7 bases separated the two germline ends. The germline CDR1 and CDR2 sequences are LNHDA and SQIVND (reference sequence). CDR3 loop: CASSMRFNYGYTF. The DNA of the CDR3 is TGTGCCAGTAGTATGCGGTTCAACTATGGCTACACCTTC. Drawing the rest from reference TRBV19 and TRBJ1-2, the complete variable domain is DGGITQSPKYLFRKEGQNVTLSCEQNLNHDAMYWYRQDPGQGLRLIYYSQIVNDFQKGDIAEGYSVSREKKESFPLTVTSAQKNPTAFYLCASSMRFNYGYTFGSGTRLTVV.

A few counts support this clonotype. The chain employs TRBV4-3 and TRBJ2-1, with D tentatively TRBD2 (6 bases). Germline V gives CDR1 LGHNA, CDR2 YSLEER. This CDR3 comprises 18 residues. V was clipped by 0 bases and J by 1 base, with 16 bases between them. CDR3 bases: TGCGCCAGCAGCCAAGATAGCGTCCCTAGCGCGTCCTACAATGAGCAGTTCTTC. This sequence encodes CASSQDSVPSASYNEQFF.

This clonotype has only a few counts. The rearrangement uses TRBV7-2 and TRBJ1-4; D perhaps matches TRBD1 (6 bases). CDR1 SGHTA and CDR2 FQGNSA come from the germline V gene. The V end was cut by 3 bases, the J end by 7 bases, with 9 bases between. The CDR3 is made up of 13 amino acids. For the CDR3, the DNA is TGTGCCAGCAGCTTCGGACAGTTTGAAAAACTGTTTTTT. Residues: CASSFGQFEKLFF.

Only a few counts were recorded for this clonotype. The V call is TRBV7-9, the J call TRBJ1-2; 8 bases are a match to TRBD1. Germline V gene lookup returns CDR1 SEHNR and CDR2 FQNEAQ (reference sequence). The V segment lost 7 bases and the J segment 7 bases; nucleotides outside the gene matches: 17. This CDR3 has 16 amino acids. This CDR3 is CASILFWGQDKGGYTF. As DNA, the CDR3 is TGTGCCAGCATACTGTTCTGGGGACAGGATAAAGGTGGCTACACCTTC.

This chain joins TRBV29-1 and TRBJ2-5; no reliable D call. V dropped 1 base and J dropped 7 bases, with 19 bases sitting between them. CDR1 is SQVTM, CDR2 ANQGSEA, per germline. There are 15 residues in the CDR3. The CDR3 here is CSVEGTTKEELTQYF. The CDR3 region has the DNA TGCAGCGTTGAAGGTACGACAAAGGAAGAGTTGACCCAGTACTTC.

CDR3 sequence: CAIRSGDSPLHF. The CDR3 coding sequence is TGTGCCATCAGATCCGGGGATTCACCCCTCCACTTT. This chain connects TRBV10-3 to TRBJ1-6, with D unclear. The V gene lost 6 bases and the J gene lost 8 bases, with 8 bases spanning the gap. In germline, CDR1 is ENHRY, CDR2 SYGVKD. This CDR3 comprises 12 residues.

Note on this clonotype: One junction end does not reproduce the germline sequence, and a read error may be involved. The genes are TRBV29-1 and TRBJ1-2, with no clear D. CDR1 SQVTM and CDR2 ANQGSEA come from the germline V gene. The CDR3 contains 10 residues. CDR3 amino acids: CSASTDGCTF. The CDR3 nucleotides read TGCAGCGCTAGCACCGATGGCTGCACCTTC.

V is TRBV11-2 and J is TRBJ1-2; maybe TRBD1 (6 bases). This CDR3 region has 17 residues. CDR1 SGHAT and CDR2 FQNNGV come from the germline V gene. V shed 5 bases and J shed 4 bases, with 23 bases lying between them. The CDR3, as DNA: TGTGCCAGCAGCCCTCTAGAACAGGGAGTCAAGGCCTATGGCTACACCTTC. Protein sequence: CASSPLEQGVKAYGYTF. The whole variable domain, filled in from reference TRBV11-2 and TRBJ1-2, reads EAGVAQSPRYKIIEKRQSVAFWCNPISGHATLYWYQQILGQGPKLLIQFQNNGVVDDSQLPKDRFSAERLKGVDSTLKIQPAKLEDSAVYLCASSPLEQGVKAYGYTFGSGTRLTVV.

This clonotype was observed at least ten times. V is TRBV20-1 and J is TRBJ1-2, with D unresolved. CDR3 size: 14 residues. Trimming pared 5 bases from V and 2 bases from J, leaving 15 bases between. In germline, CDR1 is DFQATT, CDR2 SNEGSKA (reference sequence). The CDR3 coding sequence is TGCAGTGCTTCAGACATATACACCAACTATGGCTACACCTTC. Encoded protein: CSASDIYTNYGYTF.

The V and J genes are TRBV5-1 and TRBJ2-1; possible D gene TRBD1, 6 bases. The V end was cut by 5 bases, the J end by 5 bases, with 11 bases between. This CDR3 contains 13 residues. The germline CDR1 and CDR2 sequences are SGHRS and YFSETQ. CDR3 DNA: TGCGCCAGCAGTCTCACAGGGAACAATGAGCAGTTCTTC. Amino acid sequence: CASSLTGNNEQFF.

This clonotype was observed a single time. The chain joins TRBV11-3 to TRBJ1-1; D is unresolved. This CDR3 spans 13 amino acids. Germline lookup yields CDR1 SGHNT and CDR2 YENEEA. Between the trimmed V and J ends, which lost 5 bases and 3 bases, there was a span of 10 bases. The CDR3 bases are TGTGCCAGCAGCCGCAAGATGGACACTGAAGCTTTCTTT. It yields the protein CASSRKMDTEAFF.

V is TRBV30 and J is TRBJ1-2; possibly TRBD1 for D (6 bases). This CDR3 has 15 residues. CDR1 and CDR2 (germline): GTSNPN, SVGIG (reference sequence). Deletions cut 3 bases from V and 5 bases from J, with 19 bases between. The CDR3 sequence: CAWRKVGGLTYGYTF. The CDR3 bases are TGTGCCTGGAGGAAAGTGGGGGGGCTAACGTATGGCTACACCTTC.

This clonotype was observed many times. The V gene is TRBV2, the J gene TRBJ1-4; D call uncertain. V was shortened by 6 bases and J by 3 bases, with 8 bases between the two germline ends. This CDR3 has 13 residues. CDR1 is SNHLY, CDR2 FYNNEI, per germline. The CDR3 DNA reads as TGTGCCAGCAGGGAGGCGTCTAATGAAAAACTGTTTTTT. Protein: CASREASNEKLFF.

The chain uses TRBV20-1 and TRBJ1-5; 8 nucleotides line up with TRBD1. Trimming removed 5 bases from V and 3 bases from J; junction bases left unmatched: 9. The CDR3 runs 15 residues. Germline lookup yields CDR1 DFQATT and CDR2 SNEGSKA (reference sequence). The CDR3 bases are TGCAGTGCTGGACCGCAGGGGGCACCCAATCAGCCCCAGCATTTT. It is translated as CSAGPQGAPNQPQHF.

In its sample, this clonotype was seen a few times. This chain uses TRBV2 with TRBJ2-7; D is unclear. Trimming stripped 5 bases from V and 4 bases from J, with 9 bases between. In germline, CDR1 is SNHLY, CDR2 FYNNEI. This CDR3 has 12 residues. The CDR3 sequence is CASSFQVYEQYF. CDR3 DNA: TGTGCCAGCAGTTTTCAGGTGTACGAGCAGTACTTC.

The gene calls are TRBV28 and TRBJ2-7, with D possibly matching TRBD1 (6 bases). CDR1 MDHEN and CDR2 SYDVKM come from the germline V gene. V lost 5 bases, J lost 6 bases, and 11 bases lay in between. CDR3 length equals 12 residues. CDR3 loop: CASSTLRGEQYF. The DNA for the CDR3 is TGTGCCAGCAGTACCCTCAGGGGCGAGCAGTACTTC.

The rearrangement links TRBV7-9 to TRBJ1-3; D is undetermined. The CDR3 totals 15 residues. The V and J ends lost 0 bases and 0 bases respectively, with 6 bases between them. Germline V gene lookup returns CDR1 SEHNR and CDR2 FQNEAQ (reference sequence). The CDR3 protein is CASSLAAISGNTIYF. The CDR3 bases are TGTGCCAGCAGCTTAGCAGCGATCTCTGGAAACACCATATATTTT.

The chain couples TRBV6-1 to TRBJ2-5; TRBD1 is a possible D gene (6 bases). The V end was cut by 5 bases, the J end by 7 bases, with 8 bases between. The CDR3 extends over 11 amino acids. The germline V gene has CDR1 MNHNS and CDR2 SASEGT. In nucleotides, the CDR3 is TGTGCCAGCAGTAAGACAGGGACCCAGTACTTC. Amino acid sequence: CASSKTGTQYF.